This paragraph reports one T cell receptor (beta chain). Assay: immunoSEQ multiplex PCR; the TCRdb copy retains only in-frame clones and omits some. The sample contains a few hundred thousand clones, roughly nine tenths of which appear only once. This entry belongs to a study of blood T cell repertoires in COVID-19. Germline CDR1 and CDR2: SGHRS and YFSETQ. V lost 5 bases and J 0 bases, leaving 23 bases between the germline ends. The CDR3 contains 19 residues. V is TRBV5-1 and J is TRBJ2-2, with a weak D call TRBD2 (6 bases). Sample: PBMCs or T cells enriched from blood (not recorded which). The origin of this receptor is a young man who had recovered from COVID-19. The CDR3 bases are TGCGCCAGCAGGCTGGGGCGGGGAGACCATAAAGCGAACACCGGGGAGCTGTTTTTT. Translated, it gives CASRLGRGDHKANTGELFF.